Listed below are T cell receptor beta chains from one sample, sequenced in a study of metastatic and nonmetastatic thyroid tumors. With MiXCR, TCRdb reprocessed the PCR reads. The repertoire has around 53,000 clones, approximately 17% of them found once; the top ten carry 3%. Sequenced sample: blood. These receptors all stem from a female donor with papillary thyroid cancer or a benign thyroid nodule (not recorded which). Some clones in this sample may be carry-over from other donors' samples. Both conserved end residues are part of each CDR3. A D gene is named only where the DNA matches it firmly. Clone sizes are given selectively: once, few, many, or a class where the clone is expanded.

clone_size: few
d_call: TRBD1
j_call: TRBJ1-1
v_call: TRBV11-1
cdr3_nt: TGTGCCAGCATCCCGGGACAGGGGGATCTGGTCGGCGAAGCTTTCTTT
cdr3_aa: CASIPGQGDLVGEAFF

clone_size: -
d_call: -
j_call: TRBJ1-4
v_call: TRBV20-1
cdr3_nt: TGCAGCGCATTGAGGGCAACTAATGAAAAACTGTTTTTT
cdr3_aa: CSALRATNEKLFF

clone_size: -
d_call: -
j_call: TRBJ2-3
v_call: TRBV4-2
cdr3_nt: TGTGCCAGCAGCCAAGGGGGCGAGGGTACGCAGTATTTT
cdr3_aa: CASSQGGEGTQYF

clone_size: -
d_call: TRBD1
j_call: TRBJ2-7
v_call: TRBV11-2
cdr3_nt: TGTGCCAGCAGCATCCGACAGGGGCTAAACTACGAGCAGTACTTC
cdr3_aa: CASSIRQGLNYEQYF

clone_size: many
d_call: -
j_call: TRBJ2-3
v_call: TRBV20-1
cdr3_nt: TGCAGTGCCCGAGGGGCCAGGGCACTTAGCACAGATACGCAGTATTTT
cdr3_aa: CSARGARALSTDTQYF

clone_size: once
d_call: -
j_call: TRBJ1-3
v_call: TRBV13
cdr3_nt: TGTGCCAGCAGCTTCACGGCAGGAAACACCATATATTTT
cdr3_aa: CASSFTAGNTIYF

clone_size: medium-sized
d_call: TRBD1
j_call: TRBJ2-7
v_call: TRBV27
cdr3_nt: TGTGCCAGCAGGGGACAGAAATCCTACGAGCAGTACTTC
cdr3_aa: CASRGQKSYEQYF

clone_size: -
d_call: -
j_call: TRBJ2-7
v_call: TRBV11-2
cdr3_nt: TGTGCCAACAGCTGGGGAGTGGTCTACGAGCAGTACTTC
cdr3_aa: CANSWGVVYEQYF

clone_size: -
d_call: TRBD2
j_call: TRBJ2-7
v_call: TRBV7-2
cdr3_nt: TGTGCCAGCAGCTTATCGATAGCGGGAGTCCACGAGCAGTACTTC
cdr3_aa: CASSLSIAGVHEQYF

clone_size: many
d_call: -
j_call: TRBJ1-2
v_call: TRBV2
cdr3_nt: TGTGCCAGCAATTTAGACGGGTCGGATGGCTACACCTTC
cdr3_aa: CASNLDGSDGYTF

clone_size: few
d_call: -
j_call: TRBJ2-1
v_call: TRBV7-3
cdr3_nt: TGTGCCAGCAGCTTAATGGGACGTCAAAGCTCGGACAATGAGCAGTTCTTC
cdr3_aa: CASSLMGRQSSDNEQFF

clone_size: medium-sized
d_call: -
j_call: TRBJ2-7
v_call: TRBV6-1
cdr3_nt: TGTGCCAGCGGAAACAGGGATGGGGAGCAGTACTTC
cdr3_aa: CASGNRDGEQYF

clone_size: many
d_call: -
j_call: TRBJ1-2
v_call: TRBV7-9
cdr3_nt: TGTGCCAGCAGCCAATCCTATGGCTACACCTTC
cdr3_aa: CASSQSYGYTF

clone_size: many
d_call: -
j_call: TRBJ2-3
v_call: TRBV28
cdr3_nt: TGTGCCAGCACCGAACCGGCCTCATACACAGATACGCAGTATTTT
cdr3_aa: CASTEPASYTDTQYF

clone_size: many
d_call: TRBD1
j_call: TRBJ1-2
v_call: TRBV24-1
cdr3_nt: TGTGCCACCAGTGACCCACGGGACAGTTATGGCTACACCTTC
cdr3_aa: CATSDPRDSYGYTF

clone_size: many
d_call: -
j_call: TRBJ1-5
v_call: TRBV18
cdr3_nt: TGTGCCAGCTCACCATCGAATCAGCCCCAGCATTTT
cdr3_aa: CASSPSNQPQHF

clone_size: -
d_call: -
j_call: TRBJ2-2
v_call: TRBV11-1
cdr3_nt: TGTGCCAGCAGTTCCGACAACAGGGGACTATCCGGGGAGCTGTTTTTT
cdr3_aa: CASSSDNRGLSGELFF

clone_size: few
d_call: TRBD1
j_call: TRBJ1-2
v_call: TRBV28
cdr3_nt: TGTGCCAGCAGATCAACGGGACAGGGGGGCGAGGACTATGGCTACACCTTC
cdr3_aa: CASRSTGQGGEDYGYTF

clone_size: few
d_call: -
j_call: TRBJ2-7
v_call: TRBV6-2/TRBV6-3
cdr3_nt: TGTGCCAGCTTGAGCGGATACGGGCACGAGCAGTACTTC
cdr3_aa: CASLSGYGHEQYF

clone_size: many
d_call: TRBD2
j_call: TRBJ2-5
v_call: TRBV2
cdr3_nt: TGTGCCAGCACCTCGGGACTAGCGCTCCAAGAGACCCAGTACTTC
cdr3_aa: CASTSGLALQETQYF

clone_size: -
d_call: TRBD2
j_call: TRBJ2-1
v_call: TRBV11-2
cdr3_nt: TGTGCCAGCAGCTTAGGTTCGGGGGGCTCCTACAATGAGCAGTTCTTC
cdr3_aa: CASSLGSGGSYNEQFF

clone_size: -
d_call: TRBD2
j_call: TRBJ2-1
v_call: TRBV5-1
cdr3_nt: TGCGCCAGCAGCTTTTACGGTCGTTCTAGCGGGAGGGCCCTCTACAATGAGCAGTTCTTC
cdr3_aa: CASSFYGRSSGRALYNEQFF